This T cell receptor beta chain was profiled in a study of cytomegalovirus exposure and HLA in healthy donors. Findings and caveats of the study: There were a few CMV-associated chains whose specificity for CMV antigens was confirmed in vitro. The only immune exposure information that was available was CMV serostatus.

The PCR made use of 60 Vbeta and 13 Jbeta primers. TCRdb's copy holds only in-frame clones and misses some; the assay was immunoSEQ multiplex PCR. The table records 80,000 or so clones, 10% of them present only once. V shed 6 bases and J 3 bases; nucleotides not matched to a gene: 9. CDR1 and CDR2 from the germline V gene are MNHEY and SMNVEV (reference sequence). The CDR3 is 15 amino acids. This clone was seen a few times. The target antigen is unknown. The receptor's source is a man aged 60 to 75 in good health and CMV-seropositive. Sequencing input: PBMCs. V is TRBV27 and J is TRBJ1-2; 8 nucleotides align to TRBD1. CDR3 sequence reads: CASRHTQGAYYGYTF. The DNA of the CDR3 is TGTGCCAGCAGACATACCCAGGGGGCGTACTATGGCTACACCTTC.